The rows below give T cell receptor beta chains drawn from one sample of a study of cytomegalovirus exposure and HLA in healthy donors. TCRdb's copy holds only in-frame clones and misses some; the assay was immunoSEQ multiplex PCR. This sample has some 150,000 clones, with approximately 86% found just once. Sequenced: PBMCs. These receptors originate from a woman between 18 and 29 years old in good health and CMV-seropositive. The CDR3 runs from the conserved cysteine through the conserved F or W. A D gene is named only where the DNA matches it firmly. A clone size is listed for some rows: how often the clone was seen (once, few, many), or a class if it is expanded.

J: TRBJ2-4; size: .; D: .; V: TRBV5-6; CDR3: CASSLGGPNIQYF; DNA: TGTGCCAGCAGCTTGGGTGGCCCAAACATTCAGTACTTC
J: TRBJ1-4; size: .; D: TRBD1; V: TRBV5-1; CDR3: CASSPGRGGVLWFF; DNA: TGCGCCAGCAGCCCCGGGAGAGGGGGCGTTTTATGGTTTTTT
J: TRBJ2-1; size: .; D: TRBD2; V: TRBV23-1; CDR3: CASRAGLLAPFF; DNA: TGCGCCAGCAGAGCGGGACTCCTTGCGCCGTTCTTC
J: TRBJ1-5; size: .; D: .; V: TRBV9; CDR3: CASSVGEGRGNQPQHF; DNA: TGTGCCAGCAGCGTAGGGGAGGGTAGGGGCAATCAGCCCCAGCATTTT
J: TRBJ1-6; size: .; D: TRBD1; V: TRBV6-5; CDR3: CASSYYRGPNSPLHF; DNA: TGTGCCAGCAGTTACTACAGGGGTCCTAATTCACCCCTCCACTTT
J: TRBJ2-3; size: .; D: .; V: TRBV18; CDR3: CASSPGGTDTQYF; DNA: TGTGCCAGCTCACCAGGAGGCACAGATACGCAGTATTTT
J: TRBJ1-5; size: .; D: .; V: TRBV2; CDR3: CASSGNSIQPQHF; DNA: TGTGCCAGCAGTGGTAACAGCATCCAGCCCCAGCATTTT
J: TRBJ1-4; size: .; D: TRBD1; V: TRBV5-1; CDR3: CASSLGTGGVVEKLFF; DNA: TGCGCCAGCAGCTTGGGGACAGGGGGCGTAGTGGAAAAACTGTTTTTT
J: TRBJ2-7; size: .; D: .; V: TRBV7-2; CDR3: CASSSSNSYEQYF; DNA: TGTGCCAGCAGCTCAAGCAACAGCTACGAGCAGTACTTC
J: TRBJ2-7; size: .; D: .; V: TRBV6-1; CDR3: CASSDQWSSYEQYF; DNA: TGTGCCAGTTCCGATCAATGGAGCTCCTACGAGCAGTACTTC
J: TRBJ1-6; size: .; D: .; V: TRBV7-9; CDR3: CAGQPGDGSDSPLHF; DNA: TGTGCCGGTCAGCCGGGAGACGGCTCAGATTCACCCCTCCACTTT
J: TRBJ2-1; size: .; D: .; V: TRBV2; CDR3: CASSVEGMNPYNEQFF; DNA: TGTGCCAGCAGTGTGGAGGGGATGAACCCCTACAATGAGCAGTTCTTC
J: TRBJ1-4; size: few; D: TRBD1; V: TRBV6-4; CDR3: CASSDGTGVEKLFF; DNA: TGTGCCAGCAGTGACGGGACAGGGGTTGAAAAACTGTTTTTT
J: TRBJ2-5; size: .; D: TRBD1; V: TRBV15; CDR3: CATSTGQQETQYF; DNA: TGTGCCACCAGCACGGGACAGCAAGAGACCCAGTACTTC
J: TRBJ1-3; size: .; D: .; V: TRBV6-5; CDR3: CASSYGGTGNTIYF; DNA: TGTGCCAGCAGTTACGGGGGGACTGGAAACACCATATATTTT
J: TRBJ2-5; size: .; D: TRBD2; V: TRBV4-3; CDR3: CASSPTSGGAAETQYF; DNA: TGCGCCAGCAGCCCGACTAGCGGGGGGGCGGCGGAGACCCAGTACTTC
J: TRBJ2-4; size: .; D: .; V: TRBV28; CDR3: CATGVGRVAKNIQYF; DNA: TGTGCCACGGGAGTAGGAAGGGTGGCCAAAAACATTCAGTACTTC
J: TRBJ2-7; size: .; D: .; V: TRBV18; CDR3: CASSARRGTYEQYF; DNA: TGTGCCAGCTCAGCGAGGAGGGGAACCTACGAGCAGTACTTC
J: TRBJ2-2; size: .; D: .; V: TRBV7-3; CDR3: CASSLGQGYTGELFF; DNA: TGTGCCAGCAGCCTGGGGCAGGGGTACACCGGGGAGCTGTTTTTT
J: TRBJ2-7; size: .; D: .; V: TRBV29-1; CDR3: CSVLWRLNAEQYF; DNA: TGCAGCGTTCTGTGGAGGTTGAACGCCGAGCAGTACTTC
J: TRBJ2-1; size: .; D: TRBD1; V: TRBV19; CDR3: CASSIGWNRGNEQFF; DNA: TGTGCCAGTAGTATAGGCTGGAACAGGGGGAATGAGCAGTTCTTC
J: TRBJ1-4; size: .; D: TRBD1; V: TRBV30; CDR3: CAWRTGQGRNEKLFF; DNA: TGTGCCTGGAGAACAGGACAGGGCCGTAATGAAAAACTGTTTTTT
J: TRBJ2-3; size: .; D: TRBD2; V: TRBV27; CDR3: CASSLSPGLVTDTQYF; DNA: TGTGCCAGCAGTTTATCACCGGGACTAGTCACAGATACGCAGTATTTT
J: TRBJ1-5; size: .; D: TRBD1; V: TRBV6-5; CDR3: CASSQGDGNQPQHF; DNA: TGTGCCAGCAGTCAGGGGGACGGCAATCAGCCCCAGCATTTT
J: TRBJ1-6; size: .; D: TRBD1; V: TRBV19; CDR3: CATQDRGHNSPLHF; DNA: TGTGCCACCCAAGACAGGGGGCATAATTCACCCCTCCACTTT
J: TRBJ1-4; size: .; D: TRBD1; V: TRBV2; CDR3: CASRARQGRHNEKLFF; DNA: TGTGCCAGCAGGGCAAGACAGGGACGCCATAATGAAAAACTGTTTTTT